This T cell receptor beta chain was captured by sequencing in a study of blood T cell repertoires in COVID-19. At the level of the study: Researchers got acute and convalescent COVID-19 samples from the United States, Italy and Spain. PBMCs, B-cell-depleted T cells, or T cells were the source of the cDNA or gDNA that made up the material.

CDR3 length: 14 amino acids. V shed 3 bases, J shed 8 bases, and the junction held 6 bases outside the gene matches. Per the germline V gene, CDR1 is SGDLS and CDR2 is YYNGEE. Original analysis: Estimation of nucleated cell counts relied on the amplification of reference gene primers. The table came from immunoSEQ multiplex PCR; TCRdb's copy has only in-frame clones and leaves some out. D and trimming come from the DNA, and the V and J calls and clone size come from that table. The sample comprises some 52,000 clones, about 90% of which are singletons, and 15% to 20% rests with the top ten. The chain carries TRBV9 and TRBJ1-4; 8 positions match TRBD1. Material: peripheral blood. This TCR was recovered from a human donor with active COVID-19. The donor label of this sample is uncertain. CDR3 nucleotide sequence: TGTGCCAGCAGCGCAACACAGGGGGGGGAAAAACTGTTTTTT. Its translation: CASSATQGGEKLFF.